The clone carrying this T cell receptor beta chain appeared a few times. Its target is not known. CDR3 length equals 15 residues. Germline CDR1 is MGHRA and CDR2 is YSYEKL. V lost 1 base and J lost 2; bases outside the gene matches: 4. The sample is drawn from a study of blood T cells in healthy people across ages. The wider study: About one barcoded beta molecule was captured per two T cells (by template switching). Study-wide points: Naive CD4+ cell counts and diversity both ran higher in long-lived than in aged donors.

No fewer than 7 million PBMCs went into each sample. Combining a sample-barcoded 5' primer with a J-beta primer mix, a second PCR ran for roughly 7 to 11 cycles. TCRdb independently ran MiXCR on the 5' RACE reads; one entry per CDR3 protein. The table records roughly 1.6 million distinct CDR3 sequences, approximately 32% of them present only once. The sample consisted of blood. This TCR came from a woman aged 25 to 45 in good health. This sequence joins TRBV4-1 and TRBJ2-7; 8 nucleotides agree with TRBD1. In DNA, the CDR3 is TGCGCCAGCAGCCAAGCCGGGACAGGCACCTACGAGCAGTACTTC. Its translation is CASSQAGTGTYEQYF.